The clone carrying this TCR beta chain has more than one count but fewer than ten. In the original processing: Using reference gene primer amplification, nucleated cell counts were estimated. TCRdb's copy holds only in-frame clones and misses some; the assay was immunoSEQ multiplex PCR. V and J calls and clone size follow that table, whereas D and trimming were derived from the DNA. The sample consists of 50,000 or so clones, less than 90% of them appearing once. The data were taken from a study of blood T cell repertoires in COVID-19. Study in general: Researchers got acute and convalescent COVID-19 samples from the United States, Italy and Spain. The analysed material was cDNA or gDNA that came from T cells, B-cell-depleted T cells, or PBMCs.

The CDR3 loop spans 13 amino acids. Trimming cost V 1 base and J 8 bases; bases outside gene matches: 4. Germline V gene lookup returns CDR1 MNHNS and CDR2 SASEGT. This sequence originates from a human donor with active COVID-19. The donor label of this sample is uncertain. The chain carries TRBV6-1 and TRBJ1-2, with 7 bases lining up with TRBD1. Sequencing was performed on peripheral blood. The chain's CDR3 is CASSEGGTVGYTF. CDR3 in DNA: TGTGCCAGCAGTGAAGGTGGGACAGTGGGCTACACCTTC.